The T cell receptor (beta chain) described here comes from a study of blood T cell repertoires in COVID-19. About the research overall: Spain, Italy and the United States supplied samples that represented acute and convalescent COVID-19. From T cells, B-cell-depleted T cells, or PBMCs came the material, which was cDNA or gDNA.

V dropped 3 bases and J dropped 6 bases, with 13 bases sitting between them. Germline lookup yields CDR1 SGDLS and CDR2 YYNGEE. The CDR3 covers 13 residues. In the original processing: Amplification from reference gene primers served as the basis for estimated nucleated cell counts. Assay: immunoSEQ multiplex PCR; the TCRdb copy retains only in-frame clones and omits some. That table gives V, J and clone size, and the DNA gave D and trimming. This sample yields roughly 95,000 clones, of which about 89% are seen a single time; 3% to 4% belongs to the top ten. This clone showed up just once. The TCR originated in a woman between 50 and 59 years old in a cohort sampled during active COVID-19. Sequencing was done on a sample of peripheral blood. The chain is built from TRBV9 and TRBJ2-7, with a weak D call TRBD1 (6 bases). The CDR3 protein is CASSEGVHSEQYF. Written as DNA, the CDR3 is TGTGCCAGCAGCGAGGGGGTACACTCCGAGCAGTACTTC.